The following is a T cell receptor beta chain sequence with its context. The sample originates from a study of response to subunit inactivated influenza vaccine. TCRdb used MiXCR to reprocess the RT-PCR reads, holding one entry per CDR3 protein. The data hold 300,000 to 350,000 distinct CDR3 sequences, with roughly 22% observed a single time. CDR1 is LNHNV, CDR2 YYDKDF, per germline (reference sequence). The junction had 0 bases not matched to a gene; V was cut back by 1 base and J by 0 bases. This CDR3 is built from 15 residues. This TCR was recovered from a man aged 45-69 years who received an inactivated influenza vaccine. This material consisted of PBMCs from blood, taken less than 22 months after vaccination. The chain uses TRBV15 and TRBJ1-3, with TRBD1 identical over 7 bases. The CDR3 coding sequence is TGTGCCACCAGCAGAGGGGACAGCTCTGGAAACACCATATATTTT. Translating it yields CATSRGDSSGNTIYF.